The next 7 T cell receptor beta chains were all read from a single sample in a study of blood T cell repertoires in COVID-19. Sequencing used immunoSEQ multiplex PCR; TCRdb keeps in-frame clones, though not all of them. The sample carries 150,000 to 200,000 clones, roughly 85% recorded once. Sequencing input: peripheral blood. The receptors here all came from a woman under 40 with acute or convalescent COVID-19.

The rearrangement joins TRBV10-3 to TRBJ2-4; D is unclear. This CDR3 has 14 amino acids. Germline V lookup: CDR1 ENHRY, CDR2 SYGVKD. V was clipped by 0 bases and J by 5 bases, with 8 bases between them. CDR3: CAISESMAENIQYF. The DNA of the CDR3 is TGTGCCATCAGTGAGTCGATGGCTGAAAACATTCAGTACTTC.

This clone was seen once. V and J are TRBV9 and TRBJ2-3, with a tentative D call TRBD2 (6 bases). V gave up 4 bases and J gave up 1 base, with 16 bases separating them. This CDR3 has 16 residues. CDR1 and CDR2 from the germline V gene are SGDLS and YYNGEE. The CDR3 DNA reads TGTGCCAGCAGCCCCACCGGCGGGGATGGCACAGATACGCAGTATTTT. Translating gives CASSPTGGDGTDTQYF. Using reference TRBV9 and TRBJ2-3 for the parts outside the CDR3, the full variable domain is DSGVTQTPKHLITATGQRVTLRCSPRSGDLSVYWYQQSLDQGLQFLIQYYNGEERAKGNILERFSAQQFPDLHSELNLSSLELGDSALYFCASSPTGGDGTDTQYFGPGTRLTVL.

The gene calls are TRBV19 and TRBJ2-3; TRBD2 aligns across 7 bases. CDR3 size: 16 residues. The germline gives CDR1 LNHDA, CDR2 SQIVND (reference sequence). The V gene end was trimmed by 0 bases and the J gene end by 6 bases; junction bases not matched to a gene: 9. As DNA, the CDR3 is TGTGCCAGTAGTATAGATCGGGGGGTTAGCATTGATACGCAGTATTTT. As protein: CASSIDRGVSIDTQYF.

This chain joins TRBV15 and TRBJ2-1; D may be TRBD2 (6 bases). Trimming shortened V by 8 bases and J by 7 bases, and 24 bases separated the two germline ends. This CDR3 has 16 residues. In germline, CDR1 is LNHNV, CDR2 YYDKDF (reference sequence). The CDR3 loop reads CATGAITELAGNEQFF. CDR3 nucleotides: TGTGCCACCGGGGCTATCACGGAACTAGCAGGGAATGAGCAGTTCTTC. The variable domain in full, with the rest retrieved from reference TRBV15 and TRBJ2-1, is DAMVIQNPRYQVTQFGKPVTLSCSQTLNHNVMYWYQQKSSQAPKLLFHYYDKDFNNEADTPDNFQSRRPNTSFCFLDIRSPGLGDTAMYLCATGAITELAGNEQFFGPGTRLTVL.

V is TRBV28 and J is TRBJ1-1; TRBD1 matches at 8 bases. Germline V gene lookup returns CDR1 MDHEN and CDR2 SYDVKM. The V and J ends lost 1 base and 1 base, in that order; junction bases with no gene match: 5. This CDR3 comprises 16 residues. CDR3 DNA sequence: TGTGCCAGCAGTTTATACTTCACAGGGGGGAACACTGAAGCTTTCTTT. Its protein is CASSLYFTGGNTEAFF.

Written as DNA, the CDR3 is TGTGCCAGCAGGTTGACGACGGGACATCTCTCTGGGGCCAACGTCCTGACTTTC. This codes for CASRLTTGHLSGANVLTF. The rearrangement links TRBV28 to TRBJ2-6, with D possibly TRBD1 on 6 matching bases. Per germline, CDR1 MDHEN and CDR2 SYDVKM. This CDR3 spans 18 amino acids. The ends were cut back, 6 bases at V and 0 bases at J, with 18 bases in the middle.

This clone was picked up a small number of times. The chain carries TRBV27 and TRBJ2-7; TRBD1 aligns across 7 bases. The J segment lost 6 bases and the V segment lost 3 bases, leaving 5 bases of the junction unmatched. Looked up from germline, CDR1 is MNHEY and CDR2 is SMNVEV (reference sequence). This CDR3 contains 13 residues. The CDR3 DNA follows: TGTGCCAGCAGTTTGACAGGGATGTTCGAGCAGTACTTC. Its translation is CASSLTGMFEQYF.